One and the same sample provided the 31 T cell receptor beta chains below, sequenced in a study of shared clonotypes between healthy human individuals. The assay was immunoSEQ multiplex PCR, and TCRdb's table has in-frame clones only and misses some. The data show 2.3 million or so clones, 90% to 95% seen once. Source material: naive CD4+ T cells from PBMCs. Subset of the sample: CD45RA+ positively selected. The receptor set was obtained from a young man in good health. Some clones in this sample may be carry-over from other donors' samples.

About this clone itself: Within the sample, other DNA sequences also encode this same CDR3. This sequence joins TRBV5-1 and TRBJ1-4, with D perhaps matching TRBD1 (5 bases). Per the germline V gene, CDR1 is SGHRS and CDR2 is YFSETQ. The ends were cut back, 0 bases at V and 3 bases at J, with 6 bases in the middle. This CDR3 has 14 residues. The CDR3 region is CASSLEGANEKLFF. In nucleotides, the CDR3 is TGCGCCAGCAGCTTGGAAGGGGCTAATGAAAAACTGTTTTTT.

The chain has TRBV4-1 and TRBJ2-3; TRBD2 matches at 8 bases. The CDR3 covers 13 residues. The germline V gene encodes CDR1 MGHRA and CDR2 YSYEKL. J was trimmed by 8 bases and V by 3 bases; bases with no gene match: 4. The CDR3 region is CASSQNGGGTQYF. The CDR3 region has the DNA TGCGCCAGCAGCCAGAACGGGGGGGGTACGCAGTATTTT.

The V gene is TRBV19, the J gene TRBJ1-1; TRBD1 might be the D (5 bases). Germline CDR1 and CDR2: LNHDA and SQIVND (reference sequence). The CDR3 is 14 amino acids. Deletions cut 8 bases from V and 3 bases from J, with 16 bases between. This CDR3 reads CASEKAVGDTEAFF. As DNA, the CDR3 is TGTGCCAGTGAGAAGGCGGTAGGGGACACTGAAGCTTTCTTT.

The V and J genes are TRBV5-4 and TRBJ2-7; D may match TRBD1 or TRBD2 (5 bases each). V was pared by 4 bases and J by 5 bases, with 16 bases between. In germline, CDR1 is SGHNT, CDR2 YYREEE (reference sequence). The CDR3 totals 14 residues. Here the CDR3 DNA reads TGTGCCAGCAGCCCCCCCGGGACGGGAAACGAGCAGTACTTC. Protein product: CASSPPGTGNEQYF.

The chain couples TRBV19 to TRBJ2-6; TRBD1 matches 7 bases. Germline CDR1 LNHDA, CDR2 SQIVND (reference sequence). This CDR3 is built from 15 residues. V trimming: 5 bases; J trimming: 3 bases; junction bases outside the gene matches: 4. The CDR3 DNA reads TGTGCCAGTAGTCGACAGGGCTTTGGGGCCAACGTCCTGACTTTC. Encoded protein: CASSRQGFGANVLTF. Combining the CDR3 with reference TRBV19 and TRBJ2-6 gives the whole variable domain DGGITQSPKYLFRKEGQNVTLSCEQNLNHDAMYWYRQDPGQGLRLIYYSQIVNDFQKGDIAEGYSVSREKKESFPLTVTSAQKNPTAFYLCASSRQGFGANVLTFGAGSRLTVL.

J is TRBJ2-1 and V is TRBV5-1; TRBD2 matches 7 bases. The CDR3 contains 15 residues. Germline V lookup: CDR1 SGHRS, CDR2 YFSETQ. V was pared by 0 bases and J by 3 bases, with 3 bases of the junction left unmatched. CDR3 loop: CASSLDLAVYNEQFF. For the CDR3, the DNA is TGCGCCAGCAGCTTGGATCTAGCGGTCTACAATGAGCAGTTCTTC.

This chain links TRBV7-7 with TRBJ2-3; D ambiguous. In germline, CDR1 is SSHAT, CDR2 FNYEAQ (reference sequence). The CDR3 contains 15 residues. Trimming pared 5 bases from V and 0 bases from J, leaving 12 bases between. The CDR3 loop is CASSPDGGSTDTQYF. In DNA, the CDR3 is TGTGCCAGCAGCCCCGATGGCGGTAGCACAGATACGCAGTATTTT.

The chain couples TRBV27 to TRBJ2-7; TRBD1 aligns across 7 bases. The CDR3 runs 14 residues. From germline, CDR1 is MNHEY and CDR2 SMNVEV (reference sequence). V gave up 5 bases and J gave up 12 bases; unmatched junction bases: 16. The DNA for the CDR3 is TGTGCCAGCAGTCCGACACCTACCGGGACAGCGACGTACTTC. This gives the protein CASSPTPTGTATYF.

V usage is TRBV27 and J usage is TRBJ1-3; D remains ambiguous. V was trimmed by 3 bases and J by 8 bases, leaving 11 bases between them. The CDR3 is 13 residues long. Germline CDR1 MNHEY, CDR2 SMNVEV (reference sequence). The CDR3 DNA is TGTGCCAGCAGTTTGGGCAGTGGGGACACCATATATTTT. Its translation is CASSLGSGDTIYF.

The V and J genes are TRBV28 and TRBJ2-6; D is unresolved. Between the trimmed V and J ends, which lost 10 bases and 0 bases, there was a span of 10 bases. This CDR3 spans 14 amino acids. Per germline, CDR1 MDHEN and CDR2 SYDVKM. CDR3 DNA: TGTGCCACCCACCCTTCCTCTGGGGCCAACGTCCTGACTTTC. It yields the protein CATHPSSGANVLTF.

The chain is built from TRBV11-2 and TRBJ1-4; no reliable D call. CDR1 is SGHAT and CDR2 is FQNNGV in the germline V gene. Trimming stripped 1 base from V and 8 bases from J, with 8 bases between. The CDR3 totals 13 residues. The CDR3 region has the DNA TGTGCCAGCAGCTTAGGACACCAGGAAAAACTGTTTTTT. It is translated as CASSLGHQEKLFF.

V is TRBV18 and J is TRBJ2-5; D is tentatively TRBD1 or TRBD2 (5 bases each). This CDR3 is built from 15 residues. Germline CDR1 KGHSH, CDR2 LQKENI. V lost 2 bases and J 6 bases, leaving 16 bases between the germline ends. In DNA, the CDR3 is TGTGCCAGCTCACCAGCCGACAGTGGACTGAAGACCCAGTACTTC. It yields the protein CASSPADSGLKTQYF.

A single count supports this clone. The chain joins TRBV6-5 to TRBJ2-1; 9 nucleotides align to TRBD2. Trimming took 4 bases from V and 10 from J; bases not matched to a gene: 8. The CDR3 loop spans 14 amino acids. CDR1 MNHEY and CDR2 SVGAGI come from the germline V gene. CDR3 DNA sequence: TGTGCCAGCAGTTCTAGCGGGACGCGTCGGGAGCAGTTCTTC. This encodes CASSSSGTRREQFF.

CDR3 sequence: CASRRGQGREGYTF. The DNA for the CDR3 is TGTGCCAGCAGACGGGGACAGGGACGTGAAGGCTACACCTTC. V usage is TRBV6-5 and J usage is TRBJ1-2; 9 bases agree with TRBD1. Germline loops: CDR1 MNHEY, CDR2 SVGAGI. The CDR3 has 14 amino acids. The trim removed 6 bases at V and 8 bases at J, leaving 10 bases unmatched.

This clone was counted once. This chain links TRBV14 with TRBJ2-5; D is tentatively TRBD1 or TRBD2 (5 bases each). Deletions cut 4 bases from V and 5 bases from J, with 17 bases between. From germline, CDR1 is SGHDN and CDR2 FVKESK. The CDR3 covers 15 residues. The CDR3 DNA sequence: TGTGCCAGCAGCCTTTCTCCTCGGTGGGGGGAGACCCAGTACTTC. As protein: CASSLSPRWGETQYF.

The chain couples TRBV7-3 to TRBJ2-1, with TRBD1 matching 7 bases. Germline CDR1 reads SGHTA; CDR2 reads FQGTGA. This CDR3 is 15 amino acids long. V lost 2 bases, J lost 1 base, and 2 bases stayed unmatched. In DNA, the CDR3 is TGTGCCAGCAGCTTAGAGGACAGGTCCTACAATGAGCAGTTCTTC. As protein: CASSLEDRSYNEQFF.

The CDR3 reads CASSLDRGGNEQFF. CDR3 DNA: TGTGCCAGCAGCTTAGACAGGGGTGGTAATGAGCAGTTCTTC. The V gene is TRBV5-4, the J gene TRBJ2-1, with 8 bases identical to TRBD1. V lost 2 bases and J lost 7; bases outside the gene matches: 5. The CDR3 length is 14 residues. The germline CDR1 and CDR2 sequences are SGHNT and YYREEE (reference sequence).

The V and J genes are TRBV6-6 and TRBJ2-5; 9 bases line up with TRBD1. Trimming cost V 1 base and J 2 bases; bases outside gene matches: 2. The CDR3 is 15 amino acids. From germline, CDR1 is MNHNY and CDR2 SVGAGI (reference sequence). The CDR3 loop reads CASSYLTGGQETQYF. The CDR3 DNA follows: TGTGCCAGCAGTTACTTGACAGGGGGACAAGAGACCCAGTACTTC.

This chain uses TRBV30 with TRBJ2-5, with TRBD2 matching 7 bases. The length of the CDR3 is 13 residues. V trimming: 3 bases; J trimming: 4 bases; junction bases outside the gene matches: 5. Germline V gene lookup returns CDR1 GTSNPN and CDR2 SVGIG (reference sequence). Here the CDR3 reads CAWSGGTVETQYF. CDR3 bases: TGTGCCTGGAGCGGGGGGACGGTAGAGACCCAGTACTTC.

This clone was observed a few times. Other nucleotide sequences in the sample specify the same CDR3. The chain employs TRBV20-1 and TRBJ2-7; D uncertain. Germline CDR1 is DFQATT and CDR2 is SNEGSKA (reference sequence). Trimming removed 1 base from V and 7 bases from J, with 8 bases in between. The CDR3 spans 11 residues. The CDR3 DNA reads as TGCAGTGCTAGAGTTTTTTCAGAGCAGTACTTC. This sequence encodes CSARVFSEQYF.

This chain links TRBV9 with TRBJ2-7; no clear D. Germline CDR1 and CDR2: SGDLS and YYNGEE. The ends were cut back, 2 bases at V and 3 bases at J, with 6 bases in the middle. CDR3 length: 12 amino acids. The chain's CDR3 is CASSVNNYEQYF. The CDR3 DNA is TGTGCCAGCAGCGTTAATAACTACGAGCAGTACTTC.

V usage is TRBV28 and J usage is TRBJ2-7; 7 positions match TRBD2. In germline, CDR1 is MDHEN, CDR2 SYDVKM. CDR3 length: 18 amino acids. With V trimmed by 1 base and J by 0 bases, 12 bases remained unmatched. Here the CDR3 DNA reads TGTGCCAGCAGTTTATTAGCTTCGGCGGGAGTGATCTCCTACGAGCAGTACTTC. This codes for CASSLLASAGVISYEQYF.

The chain joins TRBV5-1 to TRBJ2-2; the D gene could be TRBD1 or TRBD2 (6 bases each). The CDR3 totals 16 residues. CDR1 SGHRS and CDR2 YFSETQ come from the germline V gene. Trimming removed 4 bases from V and 1 base from J, with 14 bases in between. The CDR3 spells CASSPRGPLNTGELFF. CDR3 nucleotides: TGCGCCAGCAGCCCCCGGGGGCCATTGAACACCGGGGAGCTGTTTTTT.

The chain employs TRBV7-9 and TRBJ2-6; D uncertain. Looked up from germline, CDR1 is SEHNR and CDR2 is FQNEAQ (reference sequence). The CDR3 loop spans 14 amino acids. The ends were cut back, 4 bases at V and 3 bases at J, with 7 bases in the middle. The CDR3 DNA is TGTGCCAGCAGCTCGCTAGGTGGGGCCAACGTCCTGACTTTC. Its translation: CASSSLGGANVLTF.

The chain employs TRBV5-4 and TRBJ2-5; either TRBD1 or TRBD2 may fit D (6 bases each). V gave up 5 bases and J gave up 5 bases, with 16 bases separating them. CDR1 is SGHNT, CDR2 YYREEE, per germline (reference sequence). The CDR3 has 14 amino acids. In DNA, the CDR3 is TGTGCCAGCAGTCTGCCAGGGGCGGGGGAGACCCAGTACTTC. Protein product: CASSLPGAGETQYF.

The rearrangement links TRBV5-3 to TRBJ2-7, with 8 bases aligning to TRBD1. TRBV5-3 is treated as an ORF (open reading frame) with a function not yet certain. This CDR3 spans 13 amino acids. V dropped 4 bases and J dropped 6; count of bases not matched to a gene: 6. CDR3 amino acids: CARSEDRAGEQYF. CDR3 in DNA: TGTGCCAGAAGCGAGGACAGGGCCGGCGAGCAGTACTTC.

The chain combines TRBV7-8 with TRBJ2-5; D could derive from TRBD1 or TRBD2 (6 bases each). Trimming shortened V by 2 bases and J by 5 bases, and 12 bases separated the two germline ends. Germline assignment: CDR1 SGHVS and CDR2 FQNEAQ. CDR3 length: 14 residues. As DNA, the CDR3 is TGTGCCAGCAGCTTATTACGGGGGCGGGAGACCCAGTACTTC. Translated, it gives CASSLLRGRETQYF.

The V call is TRBV5-1, the J call TRBJ1-2; TRBD1 matches at 7 bases. The germline gives CDR1 SGHRS, CDR2 YFSETQ. The CDR3 consists of 13 residues. The V segment lost 3 bases and the J segment 6 bases; nucleotides outside the gene matches: 5. CDR3 residues: CASSYRTGDGYTF. The CDR3 nucleotides read TGCGCCAGCAGCTATCGGACAGGAGATGGCTACACCTTC.

This sequence joins TRBV5-6 and TRBJ2-7; TRBD1 matches 10 bases. Germline trimming cut 3 bases from V and 3 bases from J; bases unmatched to any gene: 3. The CDR3 is 14 residues long. Per germline, CDR1 SGHDT and CDR2 YYEEEE. The CDR3 spells CASSWTGGLYEQYF. CDR3 DNA sequence: TGTGCCAGCAGCTGGACAGGGGGACTCTACGAGCAGTACTTC.

The chain uses TRBV19 and TRBJ2-7; 9 nucleotides match TRBD1. The ends lost 4 bases at V and 3 bases at J; junction bases unmatched: 13. Germline values: CDR1 LNHDA, CDR2 SQIVND (reference sequence). The CDR3 runs to 17 residues. The CDR3, as DNA: TGTGCCAGTAGTAGAAGGACCCCGGGACAGGGAATCTACGAGCAGTACTTC. Translated, it gives CASSRRTPGQGIYEQYF.

The chain's CDR3 is CASSWGPEGNQPQHF. CDR3 DNA: TGCGCCAGCAGCTGGGGCCCCGAGGGGAATCAGCCCCAGCATTTT. The rearrangement joins TRBV5-1 to TRBJ1-5, with a tentative D call TRBD1 (5 bases). The CDR3 is 15 residues long. The germline CDR1 and CDR2 sequences are SGHRS and YFSETQ. Trimming shortened V by 3 bases and J by 4 bases, and 14 bases separated the two germline ends.